Below, 19 T cell receptor beta chains from the same sample are listed, as sequenced in a study of tumor and adjacent non-tumor tissue in lung cancer. A modified ARM-PCR protocol with three rounds of nested PCR amplified TCRbeta. TCRdb re-called the multiplex PCR reads through MiXCR, storing one row per CDR3 protein. The table records roughly 120,000 distinct CDR3 sequences, about 87% of them present only once. The template was RNA from unsorted bulk tissue. The sample comprised lung tumor tissue. These receptors all stem from a man aged 65 to 85 with non-small cell lung cancer.

As for this clonotype: An end of the junction differs from the germline gene, which may be a read error. The chain joins TRBV5-6 to TRBJ1-4; 10 bases are shared with TRBD1. The CDR3 covers 14 residues. CDR1 SGHDT and CDR2 YYEEEE come from the germline V gene. The CDR3 is CASSRDRGFVKLFF. The CDR3 region has the DNA TGTGCCAGCAGCCGGGACAGGGGATTCGTAAAATTGTTTTTT.

This clonotype was seen once. The chain combines TRBV7-9 with TRBJ1-6; D unresolved. The CDR3 contains 13 residues. CDR1 is SEHNR, CDR2 FQNEAQ, per germline (reference sequence). V was shortened by 7 bases and J by 11 bases, with 15 bases between the two germline ends. The CDR3 nucleotides read TGTGCCAGCAACTTCGGGAGAGACGCACCCCTCCACTTT. Protein sequence: CASNFGRDAPLHF.

For this clonotype: Relative to the germline gene, one junction end is altered; a read error may explain this. Written as DNA, the CDR3 is TGTGCCAGCTCCGAGGGAGGATTTAATCAGCCTCAGCATTTT. This encodes CASSEGGFNQPQHF. This chain connects TRBV12-3 or TRBV12-4 to TRBJ1-5; D gene uncertain. The CDR3 runs 14 residues.

This sequence joins TRBV28 and TRBJ1-4; the match to TRBD1 covers 8 bases. V lost 8 bases to trimming and J lost 10 bases; unmatched junction nucleotides: 12. Looked up from germline, CDR1 is MDHEN and CDR2 is SYDVKM. The CDR3 spans 14 residues. The CDR3 sequence: CASGSRGRKGKLFF. The CDR3 DNA is TGTGCCAGCGGTTCCAGGGGGCGCAAAGGAAAACTGTTTTTT.

In the case of this clonotype: The conserved final phenylalanine or tryptophan is absent from the CDR3, which likely points to a read error. The chain combines TRBV6-4 with TRBJ2-1; the D is unclear. The V gene's germline CDR1 is MRHNA and CDR2 SNTAGT. The CDR3 consists of 14 residues. Trimming left V 8 bases short and J 0 bases short, with 11 bases between. In DNA, the CDR3 is TGTGCCAGCCTGGTCTCTAACTCCTACAATGAGCAGTTCCTC. Translating it yields CASLVSNSYNEQFL.

This clonotype was found once. The chain combines TRBV6-6 with TRBJ1-1; D remains unclear. CDR3 length: 14 amino acids. V lost 8 bases to trimming and J lost 0 bases, with 13 bases between them. Germline CDR1 reads MNHNY; CDR2 reads SVGAGI (reference sequence). The CDR3 loop reads CASSFVLLNTEAFF. The CDR3 nucleotides read TGTGCCAGCTCTTTCGTATTATTGAACACTGAAGCTTTCTTT.

V gene TRBV10-3 combines with J gene TRBJ2-7; 8 bases map to TRBD2. The CDR3 runs 15 residues. Per the germline V gene, CDR1 is ENHRY and CDR2 is SYGVKD. The ends lost 10 bases at V and 2 bases at J; junction bases unmatched: 13. The CDR3 here is CAKQPGGTLPYEQYF. CDR3 nucleotide sequence: TGTGCCAAACAGCCGGGGGGGACCCTCCCCTACGAGCAGTACTTC.

Worth noting for this clonotype: The conserved closing phenylalanine or tryptophan is absent in this CDR3, likely reflecting a read error. The rearrangement joins TRBV4-2 to TRBJ2-5; TRBD2 agrees at 13 bases. The CDR3 totals 18 residues. The germline V gene has CDR1 LGHNA and CDR2 YNFKEQ. Trimming removed 2 bases from V and 1 base from J; junction bases left unmatched: 7. CDR3 sequence reads: CASSQILAGGRAQETQYS. In nucleotides, the CDR3 is TGTGCCAGCAGCCAAATACTAGCGGGGGGGAGGGCCCAAGAGACCCAGTACTCC.

The V call is TRBV29-1, the J call TRBJ2-3; the match to TRBD2 covers 11 bases. The germline V gene has CDR1 SQVTM and CDR2 ANQGSEA. V lost 2 bases and J lost 3; bases outside the gene matches: 13. The CDR3 extends over 18 amino acids. The CDR3 DNA reads TGCAGCGTTGAAAGAACTAGCGGGGGCCCTTCTAGAACAGATACGCAGTATTTT. It translates to CSVERTSGGPSRTDTQYF.

This clonotype was picked up many times. The chain carries TRBV29-1 and TRBJ1-1; D call uncertain. Trimming took 4 bases from V and 3 from J, leaving 9 bases between them. This CDR3 has 12 amino acids. The germline gives CDR1 SQVTM, CDR2 ANQGSEA. The CDR3 is CSVGRGDTEAFF. CDR3 coding DNA: TGCAGCGTTGGTCGCGGCGACACTGAAGCTTTCTTT.

As regards this clonotype: The conserved final phenylalanine or tryptophan is absent from the CDR3, which likely points to a read error. The chain recombines TRBV10-3 with TRBJ2-2; TRBD1 matches 7 bases. In germline, CDR1 is ENHRY, CDR2 SYGVKD. The CDR3 is 15 amino acids. V lost 4 bases to trimming and J lost 3 bases; unmatched junction nucleotides: 5. CDR3 sequence: CAISGVDRDTGELFS. The CDR3 DNA sequence: TGTGCCATCAGTGGGGTAGACAGGGACACCGGGGAGCTGTTTTCT.

The chain couples TRBV6-6 to TRBJ2-1; possibly TRBD1 for D (5 bases). This CDR3 is built from 15 residues. Trimming cost V 11 bases and J 9 bases, with 26 bases left between them. Germline CDR1 reads MNHNY; CDR2 reads SVGAGI (reference sequence). The CDR3 DNA reads as TGTGCCGGTACCAAGGGCAGGGTTTTAAACATTGAGCAGTTCTTC. Protein sequence: CAGTKGRVLNIEQFF.

Concerning this clonotype: One end of the junction varies from germline; a read error may be responsible. J is TRBJ2-7 and V is TRBV10-3; 10 nucleotides agree with TRBD1. This CDR3 has 13 amino acids. From germline, CDR1 is ENHRY and CDR2 SYGVKD. The CDR3 here is CTISGTGAYKQYF. CDR3 DNA: TGTACCATCAGCGGGACAGGGGCCTACAAGCAGTATTTC.

The chain employs TRBV11-2 and TRBJ2-1; D ambiguous. Per germline, CDR1 SGHAT and CDR2 FQNNGV. The CDR3 length is 14 residues. V was cut by 2 bases and J by 11 bases, with 16 bases left in between. The CDR3 loop is CASSLYRLVSKQFF. CDR3 in DNA: TGTGCCAGCAGCTTATACCGGCTAGTTAGTAAGCAGTTCTTC.

A note on this clonotype: One end of the junction does not line up with germline, which may come from a read error. In nucleotides, the CDR3 is TGTGCCAGCGCTTACGGCTGTGGGCGGGAGACTCAGTACTTC. Translated: CASAYGCGRETQYF. The chain couples TRBV11-3 to TRBJ2-5; 7 bases agree with TRBD2. The germline V gene has CDR1 SGHNT and CDR2 YENEEA. The CDR3 consists of 14 residues.

In its sample, this clonotype was seen once. The chain employs TRBV6-5 and TRBJ2-2, with a possible D match to TRBD2 (5 bases). The V end lost 7 bases, the J end lost 8 bases, and 23 bases lay between the germline ends. The CDR3 totals 16 residues. Germline CDR1 and CDR2: MNHEY and SVGAGI. Here the CDR3 reads CASIWARGRSTGELFF. The CDR3 bases are TGTGCCAGCATCTGGGCCCGAGGGAGAAGCACTGGGGAGCTGTTTTTT.

About this clonotype itself: A junction end diverges from the germline sequence, so it may reflect a read error. The chain uses TRBV10-3 and TRBJ2-5; TRBD2 matches 8 bases. The CDR3 contains 19 residues. Germline values: CDR1 ENHRY, CDR2 SYGVKD. The CDR3 DNA sequence: TGTGCCATCAGTGCTCGTCGTTCGACTAGCGTAATTGCGGTGGAGACCCAGAACTTC. Amino acid sequence: CAISARRSTSVIAVETQNF.

About this clonotype: An end of the junction does not agree with germline; a read error may underlie this. The chain couples TRBV11-3 to TRBJ2-5; D perhaps matches TRBD2 (7 bases). Germline V gene sequence: CDR1 SGHNT, CDR2 YENEEA. The length of the CDR3 is 14 residues. The CDR3 coding sequence is TGTGTCAGCGCTTCCGGCTGGGGGCGGGAGACCCGGTGTTTC. Amino acids: CVSASGWGRETRCF.

Points on this clonotype: The junction does not match germline at one end; this may be a read error. The V and J genes are TRBV12-3 or TRBV12-4 and TRBJ1-4; no definite D call. The CDR3 is 14 residues long. The DNA for the CDR3 is TGTACCAGCGGTTTAGTACCGGGAAATGAAAAACTGTTTTTT. Its protein is CTSGLVPGNEKLFF.